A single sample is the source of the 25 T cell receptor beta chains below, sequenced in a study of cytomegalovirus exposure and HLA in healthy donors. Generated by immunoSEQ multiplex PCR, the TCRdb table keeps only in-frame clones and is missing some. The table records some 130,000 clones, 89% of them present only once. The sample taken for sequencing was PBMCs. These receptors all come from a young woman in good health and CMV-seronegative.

The CDR3 coding sequence is TGCGCCAGCAGCGGGGACGGGGGGCCCTATGGCTACACCTTC. This translates into CASSGDGGPYGYTF. The chain couples TRBV5-1 to TRBJ1-2, with D possibly being TRBD1 (6 bases). The V end was cut by 4 bases, the J end by 4 bases, with 14 bases between. The germline CDR1 and CDR2 sequences are SGHRS and YFSETQ. This CDR3 is 14 amino acids long.

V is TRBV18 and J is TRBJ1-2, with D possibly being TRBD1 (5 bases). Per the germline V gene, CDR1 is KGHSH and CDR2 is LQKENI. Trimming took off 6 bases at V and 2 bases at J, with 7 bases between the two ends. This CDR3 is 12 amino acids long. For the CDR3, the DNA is TGTGCCAGCTCGGGGGGGAACTATGGCTACACCTTC. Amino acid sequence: CASSGGNYGYTF. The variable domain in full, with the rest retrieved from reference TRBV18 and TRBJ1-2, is NAGVMQNPRHLVRRRGQEARLRCSPMKGHSHVYWYRQLPEEGLKFMVYLQKENIIDESGMPKERFSAEFPKEGPSILRIQQVVRGDSAAYFCASSGGNYGYTFGSGTRLTVV.

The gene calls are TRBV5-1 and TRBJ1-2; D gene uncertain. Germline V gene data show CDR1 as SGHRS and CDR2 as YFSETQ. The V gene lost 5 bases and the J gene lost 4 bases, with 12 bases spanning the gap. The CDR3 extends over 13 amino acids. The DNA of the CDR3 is TGCGCCAGCAGAGAGGGAACAGCCTATGGCTACACCTTC. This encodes CASREGTAYGYTF.

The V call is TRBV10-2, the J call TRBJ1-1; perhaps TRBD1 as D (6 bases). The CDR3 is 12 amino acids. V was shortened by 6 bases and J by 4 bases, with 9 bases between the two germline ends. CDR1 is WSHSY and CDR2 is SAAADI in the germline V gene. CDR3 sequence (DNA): TGCGCCAGCAGCGGACAGCTCACTGAAGCTTTCTTT. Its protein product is CASSGQLTEAFF.

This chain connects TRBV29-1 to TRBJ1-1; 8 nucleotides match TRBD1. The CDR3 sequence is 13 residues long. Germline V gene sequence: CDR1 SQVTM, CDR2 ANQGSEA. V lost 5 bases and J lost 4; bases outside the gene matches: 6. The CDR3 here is CSVTDRGGTEAFF. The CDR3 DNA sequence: TGCAGCGTTACAGACAGGGGTGGCACTGAAGCTTTCTTT.

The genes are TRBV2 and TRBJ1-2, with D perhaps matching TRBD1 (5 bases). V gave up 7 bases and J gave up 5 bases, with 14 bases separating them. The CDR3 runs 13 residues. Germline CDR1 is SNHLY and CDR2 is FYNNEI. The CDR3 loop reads CASIVDTYYGYTF. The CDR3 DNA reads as TGTGCCAGCATCGTGGACACATATTATGGCTACACCTTC.

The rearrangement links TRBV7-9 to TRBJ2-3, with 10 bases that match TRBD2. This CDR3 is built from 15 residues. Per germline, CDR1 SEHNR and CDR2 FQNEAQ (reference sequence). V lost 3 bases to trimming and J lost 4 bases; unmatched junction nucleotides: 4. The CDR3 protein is CASSFSGGPADTQYF. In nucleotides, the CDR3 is TGTGCCAGCAGCTTTAGCGGGGGGCCAGCAGATACGCAGTATTTT.

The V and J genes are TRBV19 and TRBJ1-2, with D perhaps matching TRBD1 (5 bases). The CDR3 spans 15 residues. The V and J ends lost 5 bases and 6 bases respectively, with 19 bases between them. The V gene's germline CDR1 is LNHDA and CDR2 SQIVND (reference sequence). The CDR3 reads CASSARTGAYDGYTF. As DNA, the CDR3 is TGTGCCAGTAGTGCTCGAACAGGTGCTTATGATGGCTACACCTTC.

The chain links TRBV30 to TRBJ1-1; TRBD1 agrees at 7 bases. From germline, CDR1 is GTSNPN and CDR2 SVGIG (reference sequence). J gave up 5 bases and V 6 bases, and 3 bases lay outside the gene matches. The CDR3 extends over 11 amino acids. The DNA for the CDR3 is TGTGCCTGCCCACAGGGGACTGAAGCTTTCTTT. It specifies CACPQGTEAFF.

DNA for the CDR3: TGTGCCACCAGCGCGGTGGAGGGGACTAACTATGGCTACACCTTC. Residues: CATSAVEGTNYGYTF. V and J are TRBV15 and TRBJ1-2; weak D call: TRBD1 (5 bases). V was clipped by 5 bases and J by 0 bases, with 13 bases between them. The CDR3 spans 15 residues. The germline V gene encodes CDR1 LNHNV and CDR2 YYDKDF (reference sequence).

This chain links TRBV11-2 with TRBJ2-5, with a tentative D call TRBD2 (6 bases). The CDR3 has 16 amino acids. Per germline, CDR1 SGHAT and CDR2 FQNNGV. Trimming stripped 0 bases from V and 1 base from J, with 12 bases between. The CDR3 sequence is CASSLDVAGSQETQYF. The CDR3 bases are TGTGCCAGCAGCTTAGATGTGGCGGGGTCCCAAGAGACCCAGTACTTC.

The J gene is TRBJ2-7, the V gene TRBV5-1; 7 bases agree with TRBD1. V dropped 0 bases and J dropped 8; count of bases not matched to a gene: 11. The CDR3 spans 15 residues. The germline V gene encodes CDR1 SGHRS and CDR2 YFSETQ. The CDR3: CASSLGYLGDSKQYF. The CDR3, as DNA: TGCGCCAGCAGCTTGGGTTATCTGGGGGACAGTAAGCAGTACTTC.

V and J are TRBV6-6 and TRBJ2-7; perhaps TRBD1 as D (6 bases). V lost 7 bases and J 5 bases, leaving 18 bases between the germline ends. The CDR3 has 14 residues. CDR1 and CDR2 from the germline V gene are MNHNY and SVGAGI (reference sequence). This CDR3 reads CASTRVLGAHEQYF. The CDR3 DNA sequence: TGTGCCAGCACTCGAGTATTGGGGGCCCACGAGCAGTACTTC.

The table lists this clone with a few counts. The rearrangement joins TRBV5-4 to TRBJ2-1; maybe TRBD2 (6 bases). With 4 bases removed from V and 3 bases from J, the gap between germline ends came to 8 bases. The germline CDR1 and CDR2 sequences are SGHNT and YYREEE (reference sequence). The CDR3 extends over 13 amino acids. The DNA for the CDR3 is TGTGCCAGCAGCCCGACTAGCTACAATGAGCAGTTCTTC. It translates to CASSPTSYNEQFF. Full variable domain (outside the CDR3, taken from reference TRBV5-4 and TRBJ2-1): ETGVTQSPTHLIKTRGQQVTLRCSSQSGHNTVSWYQQALGQGPQFIFQYYREEENGRGNFPPRFSGLQFPNYSSELNVNALELDDSALYLCASSPTSYNEQFFGPGTRLTVL.

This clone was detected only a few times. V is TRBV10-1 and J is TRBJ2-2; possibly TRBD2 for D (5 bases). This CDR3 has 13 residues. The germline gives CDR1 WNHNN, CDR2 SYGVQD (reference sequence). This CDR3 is CVKRREIGGELFF. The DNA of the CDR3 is TGCGTAAAACGACGGGAAATCGGCGGGGAGCTGTTTTTT.

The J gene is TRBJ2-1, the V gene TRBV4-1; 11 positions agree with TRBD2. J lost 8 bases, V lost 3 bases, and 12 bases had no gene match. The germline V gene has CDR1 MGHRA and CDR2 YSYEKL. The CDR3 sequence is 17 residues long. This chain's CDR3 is CASSHLVAGGPLDEQFF. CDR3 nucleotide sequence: TGCGCCAGCAGCCACCTAGTAGCGGGGGGGCCTTTGGATGAGCAGTTCTTC.

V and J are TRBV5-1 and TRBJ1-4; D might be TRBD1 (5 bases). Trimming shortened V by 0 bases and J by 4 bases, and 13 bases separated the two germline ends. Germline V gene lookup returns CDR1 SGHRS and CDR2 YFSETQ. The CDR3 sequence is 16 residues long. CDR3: CASSLAGAGFNEKLFF. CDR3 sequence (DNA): TGCGCCAGCAGCTTGGCGGGAGCAGGGTTTAATGAAAAACTGTTTTTT.

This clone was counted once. The CDR3 DNA is TGCGCCAGCAGCCTGGACATCTTATCGAACACTGGAAACACCATATATTTT. This encodes CASSLDILSNTGNTIYF. The chain employs TRBV5-1 and TRBJ1-3, with D perhaps matching TRBD1 (5 bases). This CDR3 has 17 residues. V lost 4 bases and J lost 2, with 19 bases in between. The germline V gene encodes CDR1 SGHRS and CDR2 YFSETQ. The variable domain in full, with the rest retrieved from reference TRBV5-1 and TRBJ1-3, is KAGVTQTPRYLIKTRGQQVTLSCSPISGHRSVSWYQQTPGQGLQFLFEYFSETQRNKGNFPGRFSGRQFSNSRSEMNVSTLELGDSALYLCASSLDILSNTGNTIYFGEGSWLTVV.

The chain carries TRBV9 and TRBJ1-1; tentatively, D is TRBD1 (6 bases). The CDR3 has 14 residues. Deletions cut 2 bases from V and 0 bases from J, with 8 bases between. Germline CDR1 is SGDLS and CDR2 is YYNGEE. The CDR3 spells CASSVTGMNTEAFF. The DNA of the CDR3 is TGTGCCAGCAGCGTTACAGGGATGAACACTGAAGCTTTCTTT.

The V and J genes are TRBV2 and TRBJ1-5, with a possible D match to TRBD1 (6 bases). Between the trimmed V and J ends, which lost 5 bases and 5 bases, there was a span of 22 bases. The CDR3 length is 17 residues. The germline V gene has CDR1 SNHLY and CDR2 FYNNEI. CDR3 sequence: CASSPRPGQLFHQPQHF. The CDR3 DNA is TGTGCCAGCAGTCCTCGACCAGGACAGCTATTCCATCAGCCCCAGCATTTT.

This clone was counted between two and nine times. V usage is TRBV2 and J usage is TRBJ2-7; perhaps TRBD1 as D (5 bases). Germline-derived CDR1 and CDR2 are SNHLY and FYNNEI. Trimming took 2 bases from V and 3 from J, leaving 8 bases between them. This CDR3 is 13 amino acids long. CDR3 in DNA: TGTGCCAGCAGTGAAACGACAGACTACGAGCAGTACTTC. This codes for CASSETTDYEQYF.

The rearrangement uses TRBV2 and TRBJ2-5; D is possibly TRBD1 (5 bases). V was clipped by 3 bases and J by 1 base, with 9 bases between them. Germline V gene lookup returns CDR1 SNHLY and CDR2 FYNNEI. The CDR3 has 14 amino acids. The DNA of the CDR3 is TGTGCCAGCAGTGATAGGACACCCCAAGAGACCCAGTACTTC. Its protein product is CASSDRTPQETQYF. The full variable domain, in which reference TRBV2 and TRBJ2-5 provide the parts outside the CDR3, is EPEVTQTPSHQVTQMGQEVILRCVPISNHLYFYWYRQILGQKVEFLVSFYNNEISEKSEIFDDQFSVERPDGSNFTLKIRSTKLEDSAMYFCASSDRTPQETQYFGPGTRLLVL.

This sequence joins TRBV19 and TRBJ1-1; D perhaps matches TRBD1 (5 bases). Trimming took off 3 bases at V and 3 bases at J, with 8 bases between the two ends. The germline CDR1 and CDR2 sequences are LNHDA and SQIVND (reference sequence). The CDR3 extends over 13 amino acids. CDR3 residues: CASSIARDTEAFF. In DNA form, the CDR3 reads TGTGCCAGTAGTATCGCCAGGGACACTGAAGCTTTCTTT.

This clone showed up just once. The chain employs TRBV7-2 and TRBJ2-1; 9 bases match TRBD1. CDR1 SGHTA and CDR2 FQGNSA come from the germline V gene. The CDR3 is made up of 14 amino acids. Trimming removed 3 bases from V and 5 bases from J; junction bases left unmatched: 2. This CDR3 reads CASSLGQGNNEQFF. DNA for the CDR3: TGTGCCAGCAGCTTGGGACAGGGCAACAATGAGCAGTTCTTC.

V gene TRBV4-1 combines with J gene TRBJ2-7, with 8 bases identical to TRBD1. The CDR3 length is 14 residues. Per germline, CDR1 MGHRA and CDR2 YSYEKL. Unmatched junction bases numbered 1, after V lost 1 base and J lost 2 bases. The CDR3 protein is CASSQGTGTYEQYF. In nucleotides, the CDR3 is TGCGCCAGCAGCCAAGGGACAGGGACCTACGAGCAGTACTTC.